This T cell receptor (beta chain) was sequenced for a study of cytomegalovirus exposure and HLA in healthy donors (dated by TCRdb to about 2017). Regarding the study in general: An earlier analysis of approximately 640 of the donors reported roughly 270 Gb of sequence data and some 120 million unique TCR beta sequences from about 200 million T cells. Five DR-DQ haplotypes were handled as single units for association and clustering because linkage in the cohort was strong. Alongside the repertoire data, information on donor age, sex, ethnicity and CMV serostatus was compiled. The number of typed donors differed by locus: about 629-640 for A, B, C, DRB1 and DQB1; approximately 520 for DQA1; around 610 for DPA1; and 400 to 480 for DPB1. Rather than drawing on any new phenotypic data, the later analysis identified candidate immune exposures from TCR beta sequences and the way those sequences occurred across donors. Using immunosequencing, the study profiled T cell repertoires from 640 or so subjects and related those repertoires to cytomegalovirus serostatus. A later analysis re-analyzed previously published TCR beta repertoires from 550 to 700 donors and added high-resolution HLA genotyping to study TCR occurrence patterns. Besides the first cohort of 666 subjects, a separate validation cohort made up of about 120 different subjects was used. Of the 398 genotyped donors, more than 75% were placed in the genetic ancestry cluster associated with self-reported Caucasian donors. About 300 gigabases of sequencing data and tens of millions of unique TCR sequences were included in an early release covering about 700 HLA-typed donors. Among some 400 genotyped donors of the cohort, an average of around 250,000 unique TCR beta nucleotide sequences was sequenced per donor, of which 15% to 20% were non-productive. Class I and class II HLA loci were covered by the typing at four-digit resolution. Every repertoire in the discovery cohort had been generated on one and the same sequencing platform. To predict cytomegalovirus infection status, the study brought together high-throughput TCR immunosequencing, statistical association of individual TCRs with disease status, and machine learning. Genome-wide SNP genotypes for about 65% of the roughly 670 donors were used in a later genetic analysis, which treated that subset as a discovery cohort. An earlier analysis of some 500 of the donors used high-throughput TCR beta sequencing to judge whether each TCR beta V gene segment behaved as functional or pseudogenic. The aim of the study was to test whether cataloging public T cell receptors could identify signatures of past pathogen exposure.

The paper as a whole reports these results and caveats: Because counts were too low, some 16 rarely observed V segments, including chromosome 9 orphons, were excluded from the earlier analysis of several hundred of the donors. CMV serostatus was the only immune exposure information available for the cohort. Broadly in line with IMGT annotations, most TCR beta V segments showed up in productive rearrangements about 87% or about 30% of the time in an earlier analysis of a few hundred of the donors. A later analysis associated about 16,000 TCR beta sequences with specific HLA alleles at a false discovery rate of 0.05. A later analysis reported that several top co-occurrence clusters appeared linked to parvovirus B19, influenza, CMV and Epstein-Barr virus. Compared with equally common non-associated chains, HLA-associated TCR beta chains in a later analysis were more clonally expanded and had lower generation probabilities. In a later analysis, most CMV-associated TCR beta chains were found to appear HLA-restricted, with HLA associations seemingly driven largely by CMV exposure. In both the original and validation cohorts, the classifier was reported to diagnose cytomegalovirus status with high specificity and sensitivity. In a later analysis, the rate of TCR association differed among HLA loci, with DRB1 alleles having the most associated TCRs and HLA-C alleles having the fewest. A cluster of highly shared sequence variants was judged likely to represent a technical artifact of the sequencing pipeline. Some IMGT-functional V segments, including TRBV6-2 and TRBV6-3, could not be distinguished by the 87-base-pair reads and were therefore excluded. While some public TCRs were present in many individuals, most TCR sequences turned up only very rarely across donors. When HLA alleles, especially DR and DQ, strongly co-occurred, attributing TCR associations to individual alleles was difficult. Presence/absence analyses assumed roughly uniform sequencing depth across donors, an assumption that may not hold. This cohort had only TCR beta chains sequenced, and the lack of alpha or paired-chain data limited which features could be detected. Linkage disequilibrium might explain the correlated functional status among segregating V segments, but an unknown experimental factor could not be excluded. Because some donors lacked HLA typing at each locus, the association tests relied only on the typed subset. A later genetic analysis associated a missense DCLRE1C variant with V-gene and J-gene trimming of TCR beta chains, and an independent cohort replicated the association. The study gave a list of 150 to 200 TCR beta chains associated with cytomegalovirus. In vitro tests confirmed that a few of the cytomegalovirus-associated TCR beta chains recognize cytomegalovirus antigens. A further reported finding was that TCR beta sequences accurately predicted the HLA-A and HLA-B alleles for most subjects in the first cohort. A later genetic analysis reported fewer N-insertions in productive TCRs among donors in an Asian-associated ancestry cluster than the roughly 640-donor mean. The authors suggested that the approach could potentially be generalized to other disease states and immunological phenotypes.

Worth noting for this clone: There is no known antigen for this receptor. Mismatch with germline at one junction end may stem from a read error.

Library prep was done by the immunoSEQ multiplex PCR assay. For the multiplex PCR, a mixture combining 60 forward primers for TCR Vbeta segments and 13 reverse primers for TCR Jbeta segments was used. Amplification of the CDR3 region of rearranged TCR beta genes was performed with a multiplex PCR assay on genomic DNA. On the Illumina HiSeq System, the amplified TCR beta libraries were sequenced as 87-base-pair reads. On the study's bioinformatics: A later analysis counted around 72 million unique TCR beta chains across the 600 to 850 repertoires, and some 12 million of these chains were shared by at least two donors. To remove PCR and sequencing errors, raw reads were error-corrected and collapsed into unique sequences using a nearest-neighbor algorithm that merged closely related sequences. V, D and J gene segments were assigned by aligning CDR3 sequences to IMGT reference sequences. Each retained sequence needed at least a six-nucleotide match to both a V gene segment and a J gene segment. Rearrangements were called productive when the CDR3 lacked stop codons and stayed in frame with V and J; all others were non-productive. CDR3 was defined by IMGT convention, running from the second conserved V-encoded cysteine to the conserved J-encoded phenylalanine. Sequences without an unambiguous match to a single V gene segment were excluded from the earlier analysis of 500 to 700 of the donors. In an earlier analysis of approximately 500 of the donors, a V segment was called functional when productive rearrangements were above 56.7%, and segregating when the standard deviation between donors exceeded 5%. A statistical classification framework was built for diagnosing cytomegalovirus status from the catalog of TCR beta chain sequences. V and J gene assignment, in a later analysis, came from comparing TCR nucleotide sequences with IMGT/GENE-DB human TR gene sequences. The TCRdist pipeline was used in a later analysis to assign CDR3 sequences and most-parsimonious VDJ recombination scenarios. In a later analysis, each TCR beta chain was defined by its CDR3 amino acid sequence together with its V-gene family, and reads lacking a unique V-gene family were excluded. A later analysis removed several hundred highly shared, low-generation-probability nucleotide sequences to deal with suspected cross-contamination and a sequencing artifact. In a later analysis, a clonal expansion index for each public chain was calculated from normalized within-repertoire ranks of inferred template counts. In a later analysis, generation probabilities were computed using a VDJ recombination model fitted to out-of-frame rearrangements, and the results were checked against IGoR. A later analysis scored TCR-TCR, TCR-HLA and TCR-CMV co-occurrence with hypergeometric tests, applying a repertoire-size bias correction to TCR pairs. False discovery rates were estimated in a later analysis by permuting HLA or CMV assignments 20 times. In a later analysis, co-occurring TCRs were grouped with DBSCAN, and TCRdist sequence similarity was added when clustering was performed within HLA-allele-positive subsets. For co-occurrence clustering, repertoires with fewer than 30,000 or more than 120,000 public chains were excluded, along with about five repertoires with anomalous nucleotide sharing. TCRdb obtained this table from immuneACCESS and retained in-frame rearrangements with V and J assigned. These tables miss some clones; where compared with another copy, unresolved V genes account for less than half of the shortfall, and the remainder is unexplained. The V and J calls and clone size come from that table; D and trimming were worked out from the DNA. The sample contains around 140,000 clones, about 87% of them found a single time. More than 4.5% of the sample lies in the top ten.

The cohort consisted of 666 healthy bone marrow donors. At the time of sampling, all cohort members were nominally healthy, though unrecorded immune exposures were likely present. The donor tested CMV seronegative, placing the donor among the roughly 350 seronegative members of the cohort. Each donor provided a peripheral blood sample, and peripheral blood mononuclear cells were used for TCR beta sequencing. Genomic DNA extraction from the blood cell samples was performed with the Qiagen DNeasy Blood Extraction Kit. Per the germline V gene (reference sequence), MNHEY is the CDR1 and SMNVEV is the CDR2. From its cysteine to its phenylalanine, the CDR3 spans 18 amino acids. The DNA shown is the 54-base CDR3, in frame from base 1.

The specimen was PBMCs. The receptor's source is a woman aged 25 to 39 in good health and CMV-seronegative. Here the chain combines TRBV27 and TRBJ2-1, and 16 junctional nucleotides match TRBD2. The CDR3 protein is CASSPRGTSGRVYDEQFF. In nucleotide form, the sequence is TGTGCCAGCAGTCCCCGAGGGACTAGCGGGAGGGTCTACGATGAGCAGTTCTTC.